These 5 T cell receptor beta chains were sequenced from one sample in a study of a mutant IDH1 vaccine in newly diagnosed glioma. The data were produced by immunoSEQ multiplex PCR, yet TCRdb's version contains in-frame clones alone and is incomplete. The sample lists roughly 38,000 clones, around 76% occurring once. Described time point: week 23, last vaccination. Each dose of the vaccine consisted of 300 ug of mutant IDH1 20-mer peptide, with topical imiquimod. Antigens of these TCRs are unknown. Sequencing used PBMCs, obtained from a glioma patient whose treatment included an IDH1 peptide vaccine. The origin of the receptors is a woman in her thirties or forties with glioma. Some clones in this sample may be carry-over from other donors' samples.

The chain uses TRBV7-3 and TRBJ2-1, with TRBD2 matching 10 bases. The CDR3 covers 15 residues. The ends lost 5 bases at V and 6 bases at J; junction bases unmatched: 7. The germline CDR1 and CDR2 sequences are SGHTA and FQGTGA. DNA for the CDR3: TGTGCCAGCAGCCTAGCGGGAGCGCCCTTCAATGAGCAGTTCTTC. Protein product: CASSLAGAPFNEQFF.

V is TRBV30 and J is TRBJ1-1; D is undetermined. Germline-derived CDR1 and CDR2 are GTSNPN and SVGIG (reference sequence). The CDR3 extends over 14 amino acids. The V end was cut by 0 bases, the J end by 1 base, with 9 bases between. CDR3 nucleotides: TGTGCCTGGAGTGTACTCGCCGCGAACACTGAAGCTTTCTTT. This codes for CAWSVLAANTEAFF.

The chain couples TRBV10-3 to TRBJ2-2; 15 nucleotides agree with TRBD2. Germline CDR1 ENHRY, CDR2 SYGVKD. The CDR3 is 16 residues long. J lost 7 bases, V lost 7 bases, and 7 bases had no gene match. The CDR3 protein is CAINPGLAGGSGELFF. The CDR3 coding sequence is TGTGCCATCAACCCGGGACTAGCGGGAGGAAGCGGGGAGCTGTTTTTT.

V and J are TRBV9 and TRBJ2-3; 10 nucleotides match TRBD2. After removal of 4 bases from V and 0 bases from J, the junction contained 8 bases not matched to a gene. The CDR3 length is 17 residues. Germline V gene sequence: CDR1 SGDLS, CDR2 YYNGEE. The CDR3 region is CASSPRTSGSSTDTQYF. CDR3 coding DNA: TGTGCCAGCAGCCCAAGGACTAGCGGTTCTAGCACAGATACGCAGTATTTT.

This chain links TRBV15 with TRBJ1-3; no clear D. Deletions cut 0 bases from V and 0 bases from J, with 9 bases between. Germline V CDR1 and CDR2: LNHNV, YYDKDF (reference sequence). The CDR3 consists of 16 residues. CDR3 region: CATSRDRSVSGNTIYF. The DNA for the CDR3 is TGTGCCACCAGCAGAGATCGCAGCGTCTCTGGAAACACCATATATTTT.